One and the same sample provided the 23 T cell receptor beta chains below, sequenced in a study of blood T cell repertoires in COVID-19. Produced via immunoSEQ multiplex PCR; TCRdb's table is partial and in-frame only. Here the sample spans about 280,000 clones, around 88% being singletons. The specimen sequenced was PBMCs or T cells enriched from blood (not recorded which). These receptors were obtained from a woman in her thirties or forties who had recovered from COVID-19.

The V and J genes are TRBV7-8 and TRBJ1-2; no firm D call. Germline assignment: CDR1 SGHVS and CDR2 FQNEAQ. Between the trimmed V and J ends, which lost 5 bases and 8 bases, there was a span of 21 bases. This CDR3 region has 15 residues. CDR3 residues: CASSPDPRAPSGYTF. The DNA of the CDR3 is TGTGCCAGCAGCCCCGATCCCCGGGCCCCTAGCGGCTACACCTTC.

This clone was seen a few times. This chain connects TRBV29-1 to TRBJ2-3; a weak D match, TRBD2 (5 bases). Per germline, CDR1 SQVTM and CDR2 ANQGSEA. Deletions cut 7 bases from V and 0 bases from J, with 14 bases between. The length of the CDR3 is 14 residues. This chain's CDR3 is CSARSGFSTDTQYF. CDR3 DNA sequence: TGCAGCGCCCGATCGGGGTTTAGCACAGATACGCAGTATTTT.

This chain joins TRBV12-3 or TRBV12-4 and TRBJ1-2; possibly TRBD1 for D (5 bases). V lost 5 bases and J lost 2, with 9 bases in between. The CDR3 has 13 amino acids. This CDR3 is CASSPTENYGYTF. The CDR3 DNA follows: TGTGCCAGCAGTCCGACAGAGAACTATGGCTACACCTTC.

CDR3 amino acids: CASSPAGGRSSYNEQFF. In nucleotides, the CDR3 is TGTGCCAGCAGCCCAGCGGGCGGGCGGAGCTCCTACAATGAGCAGTTCTTC. The J gene is TRBJ2-1, the V gene TRBV4-2, with D possibly matching TRBD2 (6 bases). Trimming took off 4 bases at V and 0 bases at J, with 16 bases between the two ends. From germline, CDR1 is LGHNA and CDR2 YNFKEQ. The CDR3 spans 17 residues.

V gene TRBV19 combines with J gene TRBJ2-1; possible D gene TRBD2, 6 bases. The CDR3 runs to 15 residues. The V end lost 6 bases, the J end lost 4 bases, and 16 bases lay between the germline ends. CDR1 is LNHDA and CDR2 is SQIVND in the germline V gene (reference sequence). CDR3 region: CASSPLVGGYNEQFF. In DNA, the CDR3 is TGTGCCAGTAGCCCTCTAGTGGGGGGTTACAATGAGCAGTTCTTC.

The J gene is TRBJ2-2, the V gene TRBV6-4; weak D call: TRBD1 (6 bases). This CDR3 has 13 residues. Germline values: CDR1 MRHNA, CDR2 SNTAGT. The V and J ends lost 10 bases and 6 bases respectively, with 15 bases between them. CDR3 coding DNA: TGTGCCAACGGAACAGGGATCCCCGGGGAGCTGTTTTTT. Translated, it gives CANGTGIPGELFF.

The V and J genes are TRBV25-1 and TRBJ2-3; TRBD2 aligns across 12 bases. Germline lookup yields CDR1 MGHDK and CDR2 SYGVNS. J lost 6 bases, V lost 2 bases, and 6 bases had no gene match. The CDR3 contains 16 residues. The CDR3 is CASSEGQTSGSDTQYF. CDR3 in DNA: TGTGCCAGCAGTGAAGGACAGACTAGCGGGAGTGATACGCAGTATTTT. The whole variable domain, remainder taken from reference TRBV25-1 and TRBJ2-3, is EADIYQTPRYLVIGTGKKITLECSQTMGHDKMYWYQQDPGMELHLIHYSYGVNSTEKGDLSSESTVSRIRTEHFPLTLESARPSHTSQYLCASSEGQTSGSDTQYFGPGTRLTVL.

The V gene is TRBV5-1, the J gene TRBJ2-7; a weak D match, TRBD1 (6 bases). Trimming left V 0 bases short and J 1 base short, with 11 bases between. The germline CDR1 and CDR2 sequences are SGHRS and YFSETQ. The CDR3 length is 15 residues. CDR3 sequence: CASSLGQGLSYEQYF. For the CDR3, the DNA is TGCGCCAGCAGCTTGGGCCAGGGGCTTTCCTACGAGCAGTACTTC. Full variable domain (missing parts from reference TRBV5-1 and TRBJ2-7): KAGVTQTPRYLIKTRGQQVTLSCSPISGHRSVSWYQQTPGQGLQFLFEYFSETQRNKGNFPGRFSGRQFSNSRSEMNVSTLELGDSALYLCASSLGQGLSYEQYFGPGTRLTVT.

The chain joins TRBV3-1 (or the pseudogene TRBV3-2) to TRBJ1-2; maybe TRBD1 (5 bases). The CDR3 spans 14 residues. The V end was cut by 3 bases, the J end by 4 bases, with 12 bases between. CDR1 LGHDT and CDR2 YNNKEL come from the germline V gene (reference sequence). The CDR3 coding sequence is TGTGCCAGCAGCCAGAGGGGACTCTTCTATGGCTACACCTTC. Translating it yields CASSQRGLFYGYTF.

The chain recombines TRBV7-6 with TRBJ2-1; weak D call: TRBD2 (5 bases). Trimming pared 3 bases from V and 1 base from J, leaving 10 bases between. CDR1 is SGHVS and CDR2 is FNYEAQ in the germline V gene. There are 15 residues in the CDR3. The CDR3 DNA reads TGTGCCAGCAGCTTGGGTCTAGCTTCCTACAATGAGCAGTTCTTC. Its protein is CASSLGLASYNEQFF.

This clone was recorded a few times. The chain carries TRBV7-9 and TRBJ1-2; 7 bases match TRBD1. Trimming took 5 bases from V and 0 from J; bases not matched to a gene: 6. The CDR3 length is 15 residues. Germline V gene data show CDR1 as SEHNR and CDR2 as FQNEAQ (reference sequence). CDR3 protein: CASSPGTAANYGYTF. The CDR3 DNA reads as TGTGCCAGCAGCCCGGGGACAGCCGCTAACTATGGCTACACCTTC. Variable domain in full (rest from reference TRBV7-9 and TRBJ1-2): DTGVSQNPRHKITKRGQNVTFRCDPISEHNRLYWYRQTLGQGPEFLTYFQNEAQLEKSRLLSDRFSAERPKGSFSTLEIQRTEQGDSAMYLCASSPGTAANYGYTFGSGTRLTVV.

The sample holds a few counts of this clone. The rearrangement uses TRBV7-8 and TRBJ2-7, with 8 bases lining up with TRBD2. This CDR3 region has 14 residues. Trimming at V came to 4 bases and at J to 3 bases, leaving 5 bases not matched to a gene. CDR1 is SGHVS, CDR2 FQNEAQ, per germline. CDR3 loop: CASSSPAGDYEQYF. CDR3 DNA sequence: TGTGCCAGCAGCTCGCCAGCGGGAGACTACGAGCAGTACTTC.

This chain joins TRBV7-2 and TRBJ1-2, with D perhaps matching TRBD1 (5 bases). Trimming shortened V by 6 bases and J by 5 bases, and 16 bases separated the two germline ends. The CDR3 length is 14 residues. The germline gives CDR1 SGHTA, CDR2 FQGNSA. The CDR3: CASSLTDTGYGYTF. CDR3 nucleotide sequence: TGTGCCAGCAGTCTCACGGACACCGGTTATGGCTACACCTTC.

This chain uses TRBV2 with TRBJ2-2; a weak D match, TRBD1 (6 bases). This CDR3 is built from 13 residues. V dropped 10 bases and J dropped 1 base, with 10 bases sitting between them. CDR1 and CDR2 (germline): SNHLY, FYNNEI. Here the CDR3 reads CATQGQNTGELFF. CDR3 DNA: TGTGCCACCCAGGGGCAGAACACCGGGGAGCTGTTTTTT.

This clone was seen only a few times. This chain connects TRBV2 to TRBJ2-7; 7 bases fit TRBD2. This CDR3 spans 12 amino acids. After removal of 6 bases from V and 7 bases from J, the junction contained 6 bases not matched to a gene. CDR1 and CDR2 (germline): SNHLY, FYNNEI. CDR3 sequence (DNA): TGTGCCAGCAGGGGAGGGCCGTTTGAGCAGTACTTC. This encodes CASRGGPFEQYF.

The J gene is TRBJ1-6, the V gene TRBV7-2; D not resolved. This CDR3 has 15 residues. Trimming pared 4 bases from V and 0 bases from J, leaving 7 bases between. Germline CDR1 and CDR2: SGHTA and FQGNSA. CDR3 in amino acids: CASSSEGSYNSPLHF. The CDR3 DNA reads TGTGCCAGCAGCTCCGAGGGCTCCTATAATTCACCCCTCCACTTT.

The J gene is TRBJ2-7, the V gene TRBV6-6; 7 positions agree with TRBD1. The CDR3 length is 13 residues. Germline loops: CDR1 MNHNY, CDR2 SVGAGI (reference sequence). With V trimmed by 8 bases and J by 2 bases, 6 bases remained unmatched. In nucleotides, the CDR3 is TGTGCCAGCGTTTCGGGACAGCCCTACGAGCAGTACTTC. It is translated as CASVSGQPYEQYF.

This rearrangement joins TRBV28 to TRBJ2-1; 7 nucleotides agree with TRBD2. V lost 1 base, J lost 0 bases, and 18 bases stayed unmatched. This CDR3 is 21 amino acids long. The germline gives CDR1 MDHEN, CDR2 SYDVKM. The CDR3, as DNA: TGTGCCAGCAGTTTATTGGGCTTTGGGCTAGCGGTCCTTAGCTCCTACAATGAGCAGTTCTTC. It specifies CASSLLGFGLAVLSSYNEQFF.

The CDR3 DNA is TGTGCCAGCAGCGGGACCGGGACACCACTAGAGCCCCAGCATTTT. This codes for CASSGTGTPLEPQHF. The chain employs TRBV9 and TRBJ1-5, with TRBD1 as a possible D gene (6 bases). Germline V gene sequence: CDR1 SGDLS, CDR2 YYNGEE. The CDR3 is 15 residues long. Trimming left V 3 bases short and J 8 bases short, with 18 bases between.

This clone was seen just once. It may be a read error: a sequence one base away is much more abundant. The CDR3 nucleotides are TGTGCCAGCAGGCAGGGTGGCAATCAGCCCCAGCATTTT. It codes for CASRQGGNQPQHF. This sequence joins TRBV28 and TRBJ1-5, with D possibly matching TRBD1 (5 bases). Germline CDR1 MDHEN, CDR2 SYDVKM. CDR3 length: 13 amino acids. V lost 6 bases and J lost 2, with 8 bases in between.

The J gene is TRBJ1-3, the V gene TRBV7-9; 9 positions agree with TRBD1. Germline V CDR1 and CDR2: SEHNR, FQNEAQ (reference sequence). The ends lost 5 bases at V and 8 bases at J; junction bases unmatched: 7. This CDR3 region has 14 residues. The DNA of the CDR3 is TGTGCCAGCAGCCAAGAGACAGGGGGTTACACCATATATTTT. It translates to CASSQETGGYTIYF.

This clone has only a few counts. The chain joins TRBV7-8 to TRBJ1-3; tentative D call: TRBD1 (6 bases). V gave up 1 base and J gave up 2 bases, with 9 bases separating them. From germline, CDR1 is SGHVS and CDR2 FQNEAQ. This CDR3 is built from 15 residues. CDR3 nucleotides: TGTGCCAGCAGCTTAGGCCCAGGGGCTGGAAACACCATATATTTT. It is translated as CASSLGPGAGNTIYF.

The genes are TRBV5-1 and TRBJ1-2; 9 bases map to TRBD1. CDR1 and CDR2 (germline): SGHRS, YFSETQ. This CDR3 spans 14 amino acids. The V gene end was trimmed by 4 bases and the J gene end by 5 bases; junction bases not matched to a gene: 6. CDR3 in DNA: TGCGCCAGCAGCGGTCAACAGGGGGCGTATGGCTACACCTTC. Its protein is CASSGQQGAYGYTF.